This T cell receptor beta chain was sequenced during a study of T cell responses to AZD1222 COVID-19 vaccine. Profiling relied on immunoSEQ multiplex PCR, and the TCRdb table lists in-frame clones only, not all of them. The table includes 40,000 to 55,000 clones, over 60% detected once. Study-wide findings and caveats: Donors were mostly white British, more females; clonal diversity possibly underestimated. At baseline, just five to seven AZD1222 recipients tested seropositive.

Note on this clone: What it binds is not known.

The germline V and J ends were trimmed by 1 base and 1 base, with 7 bases remaining between them. Germline V lookup: CDR1 KGHSH, CDR2 LQKENI. The CDR3 consists of 14 residues. The source of this sequence is an adult in good health. This material consisted of peripheral blood, taken on day 0 of AZD1222 vaccination. The genes are TRBV18 and TRBJ2-5; the D is unclear. CDR3 region: CASSPREFQETQYF. In nucleotides, the CDR3 is TGTGCCAGCTCACCACGGGAATTCCAAGAGACCCAGTACTTC.